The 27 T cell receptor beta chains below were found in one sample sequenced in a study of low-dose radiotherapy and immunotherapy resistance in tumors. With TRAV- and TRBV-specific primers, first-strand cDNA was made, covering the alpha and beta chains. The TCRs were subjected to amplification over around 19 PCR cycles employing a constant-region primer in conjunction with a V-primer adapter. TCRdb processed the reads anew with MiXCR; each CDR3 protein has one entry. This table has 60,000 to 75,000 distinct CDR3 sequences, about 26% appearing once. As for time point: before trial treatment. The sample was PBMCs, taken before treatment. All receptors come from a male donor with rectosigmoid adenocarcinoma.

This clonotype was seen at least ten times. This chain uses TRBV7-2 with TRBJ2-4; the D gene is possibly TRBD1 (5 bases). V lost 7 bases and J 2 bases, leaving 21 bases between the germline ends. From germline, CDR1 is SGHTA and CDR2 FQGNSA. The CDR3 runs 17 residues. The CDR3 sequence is CASILNIGAGPKNIQYF. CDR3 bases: TGTGCCAGCATCCTTAATATAGGGGCTGGGCCCAAAAACATTCAGTACTTC.

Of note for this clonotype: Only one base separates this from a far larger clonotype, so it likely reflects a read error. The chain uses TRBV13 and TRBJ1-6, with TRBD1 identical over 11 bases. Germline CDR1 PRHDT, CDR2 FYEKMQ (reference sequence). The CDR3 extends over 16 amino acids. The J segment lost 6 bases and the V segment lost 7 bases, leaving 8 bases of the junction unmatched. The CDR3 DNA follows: TGTGCCAGCACCACAGGACAGGGGGCTGGTAATTCACCCCTCCACTTT. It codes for CASTTGQGAGNSPLHF.

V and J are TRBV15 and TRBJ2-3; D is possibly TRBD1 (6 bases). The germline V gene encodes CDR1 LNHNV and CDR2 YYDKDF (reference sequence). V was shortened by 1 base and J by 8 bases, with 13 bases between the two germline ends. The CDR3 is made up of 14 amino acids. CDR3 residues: CATSRAGQQPTQYF. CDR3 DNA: TGTGCCACCAGCAGAGCTGGACAGCAGCCTACGCAGTATTTT.

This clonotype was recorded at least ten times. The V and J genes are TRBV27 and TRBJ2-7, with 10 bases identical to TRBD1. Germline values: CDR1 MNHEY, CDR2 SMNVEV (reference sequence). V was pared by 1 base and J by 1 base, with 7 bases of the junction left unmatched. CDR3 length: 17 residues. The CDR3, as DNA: TGTGCCAGCAGTTTATACCGAGGGACAGGGGCATCCTACGAGCAGTACTTC. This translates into CASSLYRGTGASYEQYF.

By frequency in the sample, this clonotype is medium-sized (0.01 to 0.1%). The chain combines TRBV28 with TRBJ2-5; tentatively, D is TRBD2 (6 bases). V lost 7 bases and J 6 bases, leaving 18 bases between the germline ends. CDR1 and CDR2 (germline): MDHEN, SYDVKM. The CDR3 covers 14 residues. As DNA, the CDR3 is TGTGCCAGCACGGAGGAGGGGATTGGTAAGACCCAGTACTTC. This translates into CASTEEGIGKTQYF.

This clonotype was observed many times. CDR3 region: CASSRPGQTEAFF. The CDR3 DNA is TGTGCCAGCAGCCGACCCGGACAGACTGAAGCTTTCTTT. The chain combines TRBV3-1 with TRBJ1-1, with a tentative D call TRBD1 (6 bases). The CDR3 is made up of 13 amino acids. With 4 bases removed from V and 5 bases from J, the gap between germline ends came to 11 bases. The V gene's germline CDR1 is LGHDT and CDR2 YNNKEL (reference sequence).

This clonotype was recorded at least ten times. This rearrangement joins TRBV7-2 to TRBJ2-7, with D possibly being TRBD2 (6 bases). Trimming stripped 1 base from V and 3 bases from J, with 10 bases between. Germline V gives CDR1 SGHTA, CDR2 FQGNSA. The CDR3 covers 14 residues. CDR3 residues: CASSLELGGYEQYF. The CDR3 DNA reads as TGTGCCAGCAGCTTAGAATTGGGGGGCTACGAGCAGTACTTC.

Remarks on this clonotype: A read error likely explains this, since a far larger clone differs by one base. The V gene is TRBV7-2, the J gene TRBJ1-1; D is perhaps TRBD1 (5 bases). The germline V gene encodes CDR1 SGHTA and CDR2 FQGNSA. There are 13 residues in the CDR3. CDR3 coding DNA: TGTGCCAGCAGCCCTGGGGGGTACACTGAAGCTATCTTT. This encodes CASSPGGYTEAIF.

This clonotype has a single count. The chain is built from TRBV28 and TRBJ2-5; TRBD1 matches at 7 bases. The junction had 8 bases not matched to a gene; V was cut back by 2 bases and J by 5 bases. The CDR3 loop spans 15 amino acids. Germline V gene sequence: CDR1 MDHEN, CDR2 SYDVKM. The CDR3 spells CASSLRRTGAETQYF. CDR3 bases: TGTGCCAGCAGTTTACGCCGGACAGGTGCGGAGACCCAGTACTTC. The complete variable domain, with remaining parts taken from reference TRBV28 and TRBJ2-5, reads DVKVTQSSRYLVKRTGEKVFLECVQDMDHENMFWYRQDPGLGLRLIYFSYDVKMKEKGDIPEGYSVSREKKERFSLILESASTNQTSMYLCASSLRRTGAETQYFGPGTRLLVL.

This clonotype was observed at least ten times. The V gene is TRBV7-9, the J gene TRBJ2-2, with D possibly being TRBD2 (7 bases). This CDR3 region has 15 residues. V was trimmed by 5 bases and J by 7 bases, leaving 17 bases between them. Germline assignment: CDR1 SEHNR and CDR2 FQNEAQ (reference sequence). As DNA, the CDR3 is TGTGCCAGCAGCCCGGCGGGGGCGCAGGTCGGGGAGCTGTTTTTT. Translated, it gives CASSPAGAQVGELFF.

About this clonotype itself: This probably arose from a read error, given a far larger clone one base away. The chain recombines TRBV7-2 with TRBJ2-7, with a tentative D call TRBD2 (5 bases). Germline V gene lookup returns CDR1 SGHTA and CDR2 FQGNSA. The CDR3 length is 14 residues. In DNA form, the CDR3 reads TGCGCCAGCAGACCCGGCGTGGAGGTCCACGAGCAGTACTTC. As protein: CASRPGVEVHEQYF.

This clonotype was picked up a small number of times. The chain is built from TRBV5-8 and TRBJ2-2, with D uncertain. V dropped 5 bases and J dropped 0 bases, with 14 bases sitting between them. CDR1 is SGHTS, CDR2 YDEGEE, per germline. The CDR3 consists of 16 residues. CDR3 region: CASRLKIRSNTGELFF. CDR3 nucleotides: TGTGCCAGCAGGTTAAAGATCCGCTCGAACACCGGGGAGCTGTTTTTT.

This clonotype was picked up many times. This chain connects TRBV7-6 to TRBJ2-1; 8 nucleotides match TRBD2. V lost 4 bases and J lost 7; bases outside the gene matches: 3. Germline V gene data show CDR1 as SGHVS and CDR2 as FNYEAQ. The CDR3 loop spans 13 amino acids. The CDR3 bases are TGTGCCAGCAGCTCCGGGACTAGGAATGAGCAGTTCTTC. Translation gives CASSSGTRNEQFF.

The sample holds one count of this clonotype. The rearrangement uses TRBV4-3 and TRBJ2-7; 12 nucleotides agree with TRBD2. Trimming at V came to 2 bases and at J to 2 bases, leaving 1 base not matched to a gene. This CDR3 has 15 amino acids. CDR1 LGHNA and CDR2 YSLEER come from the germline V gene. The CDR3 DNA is TGCGCCAGCAGCCAACTAGCGGGGGGGGCCTACGAGCAGTACTTC. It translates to CASSQLAGGAYEQYF.

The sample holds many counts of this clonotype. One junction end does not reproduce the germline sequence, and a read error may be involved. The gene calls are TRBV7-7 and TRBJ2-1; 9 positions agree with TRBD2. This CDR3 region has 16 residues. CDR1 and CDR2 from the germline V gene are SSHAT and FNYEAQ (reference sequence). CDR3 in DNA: TGTGCTAGCAGCTTAGTTGGCGGCGGGAGGGGGAATGAGCAGTTCTTC. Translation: CASSLVGGGRGNEQFF.

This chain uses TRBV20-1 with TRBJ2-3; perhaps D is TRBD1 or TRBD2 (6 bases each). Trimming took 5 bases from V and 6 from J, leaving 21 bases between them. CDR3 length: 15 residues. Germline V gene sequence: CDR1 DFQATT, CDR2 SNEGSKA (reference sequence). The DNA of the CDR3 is TGCAGTGCTCGACGGGGGCAGGCCCCGTTGGATACGCAGTATTTT. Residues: CSARRGQAPLDTQYF.

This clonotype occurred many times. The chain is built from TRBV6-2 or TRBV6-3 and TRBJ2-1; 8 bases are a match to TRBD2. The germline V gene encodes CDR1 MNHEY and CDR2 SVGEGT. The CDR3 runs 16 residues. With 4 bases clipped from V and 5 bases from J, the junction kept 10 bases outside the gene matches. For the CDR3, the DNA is TGTGCCAGCAGTTCCCTCCTAGCGGGCACTAACAATGAGCAGTTCTTC. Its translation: CASSSLLAGTNNEQFF.

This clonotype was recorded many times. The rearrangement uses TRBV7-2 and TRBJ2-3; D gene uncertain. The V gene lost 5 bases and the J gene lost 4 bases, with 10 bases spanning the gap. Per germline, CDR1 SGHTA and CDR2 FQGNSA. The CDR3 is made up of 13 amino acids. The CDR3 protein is CASSPRTADTQYF. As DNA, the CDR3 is TGTGCCAGCAGCCCCCGTACGGCAGATACGCAGTATTTT.

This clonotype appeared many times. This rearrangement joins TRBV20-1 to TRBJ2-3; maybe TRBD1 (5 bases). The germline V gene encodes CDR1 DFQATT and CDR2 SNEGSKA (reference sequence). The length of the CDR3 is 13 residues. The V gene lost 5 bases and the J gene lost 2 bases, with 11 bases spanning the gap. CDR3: CSAHQQDTDTQYF. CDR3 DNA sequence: TGCAGTGCTCATCAACAGGACACAGATACGCAGTATTTT.

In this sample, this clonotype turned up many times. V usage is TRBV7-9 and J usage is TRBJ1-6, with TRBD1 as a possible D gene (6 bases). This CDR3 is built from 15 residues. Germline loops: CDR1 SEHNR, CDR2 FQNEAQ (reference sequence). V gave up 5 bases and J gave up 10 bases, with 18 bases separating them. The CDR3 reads CASSHPDSILSPLHF. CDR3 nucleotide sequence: TGTGCCAGCAGCCACCCGGACAGTATTTTGTCACCCCTCCACTTT.

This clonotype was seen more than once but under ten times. CDR3 protein: CASLDSSYEQYF. The CDR3 DNA reads TGTGCCAGCCTGGACAGCTCCTACGAGCAGTACTTC. The rearrangement joins TRBV2 to TRBJ2-7; TRBD1 might be the D (6 bases). In germline, CDR1 is SNHLY, CDR2 FYNNEI. The CDR3 extends over 12 amino acids. V was shortened by 8 bases and J by 0 bases, with 8 bases between the two germline ends.

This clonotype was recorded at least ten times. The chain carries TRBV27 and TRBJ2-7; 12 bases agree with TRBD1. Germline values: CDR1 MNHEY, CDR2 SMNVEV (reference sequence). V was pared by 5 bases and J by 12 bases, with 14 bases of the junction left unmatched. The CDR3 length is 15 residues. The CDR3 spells CASSAPGQGAREAYF. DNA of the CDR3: TGTGCCAGCAGTGCACCGGGACAGGGGGCAAGAGAAGCGTACTTC.

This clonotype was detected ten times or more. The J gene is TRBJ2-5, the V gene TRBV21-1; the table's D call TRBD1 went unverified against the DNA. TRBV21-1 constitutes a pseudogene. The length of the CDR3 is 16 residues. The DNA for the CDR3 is TGTGCCAGCAGCAAGTCCCAGGGGGCGAGTCAAGAGACCCAGTACTTC. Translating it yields CASSKSQGASQETQYF.

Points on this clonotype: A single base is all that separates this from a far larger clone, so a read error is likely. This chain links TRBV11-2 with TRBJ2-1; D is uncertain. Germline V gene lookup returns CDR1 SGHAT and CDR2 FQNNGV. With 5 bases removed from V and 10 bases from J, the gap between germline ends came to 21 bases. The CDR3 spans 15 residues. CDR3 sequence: CASSPEDRPSYEQFF. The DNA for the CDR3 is TGTGCCAGCAGCCCTGAAGACCGGCCCTCCTACGAGCAGTTCTTC.

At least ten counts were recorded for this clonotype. The CDR3 coding sequence is TGTGCCAGCAGCTCCCATGGACCGGGACTAGCGGGAATTCAGCTGTTTTTT. It specifies CASSSHGPGLAGIQLFF. The V call is TRBV7-2, the J call TRBJ2-2, with 13 positions matching TRBD2. CDR1 is SGHTA and CDR2 is FQGNSA in the germline V gene. The CDR3 totals 17 residues. With 4 bases clipped from V and 12 bases from J, the junction kept 14 bases outside the gene matches.

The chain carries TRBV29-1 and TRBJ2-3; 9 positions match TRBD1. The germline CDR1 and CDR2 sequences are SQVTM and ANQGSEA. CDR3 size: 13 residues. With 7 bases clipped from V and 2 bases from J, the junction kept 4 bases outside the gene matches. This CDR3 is CSAGQGTTDTQYF. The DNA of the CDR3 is TGCAGCGCAGGACAGGGGACCACAGATACGCAGTATTTT.

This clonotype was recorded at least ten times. The CDR3 protein is CASSLEGQKNTEAFF. DNA for the CDR3: TGTGCCAGCAGTTTAGAAGGTCAAAAGAACACTGAAGCTTTCTTT. The V call is TRBV12-3 or TRBV12-4, the J call TRBJ1-1, with no clear D. CDR3 length equals 15 residues. The V and J ends lost 1 base and 1 base respectively, with 10 bases between them.